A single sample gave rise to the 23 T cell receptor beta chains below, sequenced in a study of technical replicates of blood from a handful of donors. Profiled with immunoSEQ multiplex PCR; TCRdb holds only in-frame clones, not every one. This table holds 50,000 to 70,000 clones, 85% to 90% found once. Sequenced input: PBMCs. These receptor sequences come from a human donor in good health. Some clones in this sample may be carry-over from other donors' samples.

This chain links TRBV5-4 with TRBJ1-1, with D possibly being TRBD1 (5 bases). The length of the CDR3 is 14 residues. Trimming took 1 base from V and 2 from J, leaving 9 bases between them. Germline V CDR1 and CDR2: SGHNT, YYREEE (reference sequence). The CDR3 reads CASSLRQPNTEAFF. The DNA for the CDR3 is TGTGCCAGCAGCTTGAGACAGCCTAACACTGAAGCTTTCTTT.

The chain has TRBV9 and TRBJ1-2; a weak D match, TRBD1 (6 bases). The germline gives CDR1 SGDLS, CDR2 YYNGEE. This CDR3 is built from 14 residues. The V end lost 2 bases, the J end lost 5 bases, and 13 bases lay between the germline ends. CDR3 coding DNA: TGTGCCAGCAGCGTCGGACAGCCTACTTATGGCTACACCTTC. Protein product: CASSVGQPTYGYTF.

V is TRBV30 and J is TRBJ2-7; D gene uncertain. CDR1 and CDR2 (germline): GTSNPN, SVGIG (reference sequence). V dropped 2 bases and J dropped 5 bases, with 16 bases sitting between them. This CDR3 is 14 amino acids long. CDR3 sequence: CAWSPQSLLHEQYF. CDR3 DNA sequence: TGTGCCTGGAGTCCTCAATCCCTATTACACGAGCAGTACTTC.

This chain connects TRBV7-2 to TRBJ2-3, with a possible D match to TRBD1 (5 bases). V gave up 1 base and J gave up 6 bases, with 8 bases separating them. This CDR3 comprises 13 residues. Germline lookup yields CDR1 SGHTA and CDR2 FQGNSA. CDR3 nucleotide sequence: TGTGCCAGCAGCTTAGAGGACACGGATACGCAGTATTTT. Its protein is CASSLEDTDTQYF.

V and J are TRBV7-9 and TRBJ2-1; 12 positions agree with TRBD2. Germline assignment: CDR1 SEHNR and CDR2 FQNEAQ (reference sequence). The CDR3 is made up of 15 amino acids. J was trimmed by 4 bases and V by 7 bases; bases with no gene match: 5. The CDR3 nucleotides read TGTGCCAGCAACCCTAGCGGGAGGGCATACAATGAGCAGTTCTTC. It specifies CASNPSGRAYNEQFF.

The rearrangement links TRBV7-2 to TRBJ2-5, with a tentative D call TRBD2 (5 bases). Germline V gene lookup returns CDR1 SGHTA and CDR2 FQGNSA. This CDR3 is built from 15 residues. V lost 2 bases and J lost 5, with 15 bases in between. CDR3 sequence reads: CASSLRARGWETQYF. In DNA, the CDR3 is TGTGCCAGCAGCTTAAGGGCCCGGGGTTGGGAGACCCAGTACTTC.

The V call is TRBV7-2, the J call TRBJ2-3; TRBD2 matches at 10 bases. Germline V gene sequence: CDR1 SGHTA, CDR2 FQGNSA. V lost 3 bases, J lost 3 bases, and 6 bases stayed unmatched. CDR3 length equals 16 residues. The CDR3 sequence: CASSFASGSFTDTQYF. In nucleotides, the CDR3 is TGTGCCAGCAGCTTTGCTAGCGGGAGTTTTACAGATACGCAGTATTTT.

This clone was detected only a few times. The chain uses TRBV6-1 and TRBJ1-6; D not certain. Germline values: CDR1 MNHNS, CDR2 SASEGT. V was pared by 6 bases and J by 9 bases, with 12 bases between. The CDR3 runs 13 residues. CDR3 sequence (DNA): TGTGCCAGCAGGGAAAATATCGTTTCACCCCTCCACTTT. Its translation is CASRENIVSPLHF.

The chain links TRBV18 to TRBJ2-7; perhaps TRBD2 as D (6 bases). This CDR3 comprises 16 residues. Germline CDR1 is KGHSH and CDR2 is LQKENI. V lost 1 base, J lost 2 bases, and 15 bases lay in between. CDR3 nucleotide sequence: TGTGCCAGCTCACCACGGGCGCGGGGAACCCCCTACGAGCAGTACTTC. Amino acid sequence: CASSPRARGTPYEQYF.

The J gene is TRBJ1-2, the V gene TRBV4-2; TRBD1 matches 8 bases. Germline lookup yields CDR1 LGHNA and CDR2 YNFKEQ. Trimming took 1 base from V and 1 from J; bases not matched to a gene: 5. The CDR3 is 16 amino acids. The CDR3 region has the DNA TGTGCCAGCAGCCAAGGACAGGGGCAAAATAACTATGGCTACACCTTC. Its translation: CASSQGQGQNNYGYTF.

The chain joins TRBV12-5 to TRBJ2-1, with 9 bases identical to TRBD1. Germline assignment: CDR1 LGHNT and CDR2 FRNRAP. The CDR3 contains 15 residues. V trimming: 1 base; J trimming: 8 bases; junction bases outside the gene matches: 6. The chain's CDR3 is CASGLDENRGHEQFF. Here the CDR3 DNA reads TGTGCTAGTGGTTTGGATGAAAACAGGGGGCATGAGCAGTTCTTC.

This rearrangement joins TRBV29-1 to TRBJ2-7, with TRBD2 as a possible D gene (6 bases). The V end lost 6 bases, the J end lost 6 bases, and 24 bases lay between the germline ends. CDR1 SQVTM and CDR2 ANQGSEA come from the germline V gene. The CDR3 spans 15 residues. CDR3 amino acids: CSVATGTGVSSEQYF. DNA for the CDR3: TGCAGCGTCGCGACCGGGACTGGGGTTAGCTCCGAGCAGTACTTC.

CDR3 in DNA: TGTGCCAGCAGCCCCCGGCGGGGGGCGTCCACAGATACGCAGTATTTT. Residues: CASSPRRGASTDTQYF. The V and J genes are TRBV7-9 and TRBJ2-3; 8 bases map to TRBD2. In germline, CDR1 is SEHNR, CDR2 FQNEAQ (reference sequence). The CDR3 extends over 16 amino acids. The V gene end was trimmed by 5 bases and the J gene end by 2 bases; junction bases not matched to a gene: 9.

CDR3 in amino acids: CAISSGEREYEQYF. In DNA form, the CDR3 reads TGTGCCATCAGTAGCGGGGAGCGAGAGTACGAGCAGTACTTC. This rearrangement joins TRBV10-3 to TRBJ2-7, with 7 bases fitting TRBD2. V was clipped by 5 bases and J by 4 bases; unmatched bases: 8. Germline V gene data show CDR1 as ENHRY and CDR2 as SYGVKD. The CDR3 has 14 amino acids.

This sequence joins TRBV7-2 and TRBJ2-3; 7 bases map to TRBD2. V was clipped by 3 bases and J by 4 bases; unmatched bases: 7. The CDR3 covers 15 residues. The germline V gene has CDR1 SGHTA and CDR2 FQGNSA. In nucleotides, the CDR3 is TGTGCCAGCAGCTTTTACGGGGGAGGGGCAGATACGCAGTATTTT. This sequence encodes CASSFYGGGADTQYF.

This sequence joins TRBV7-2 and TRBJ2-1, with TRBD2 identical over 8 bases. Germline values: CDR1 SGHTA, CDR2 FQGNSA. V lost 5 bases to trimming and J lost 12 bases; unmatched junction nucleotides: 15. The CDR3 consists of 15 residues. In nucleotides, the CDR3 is TGTGCCAGCAGCCCACAGCGGGGGACCGCGGGTGTGCAGTTCTTC. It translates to CASSPQRGTAGVQFF.

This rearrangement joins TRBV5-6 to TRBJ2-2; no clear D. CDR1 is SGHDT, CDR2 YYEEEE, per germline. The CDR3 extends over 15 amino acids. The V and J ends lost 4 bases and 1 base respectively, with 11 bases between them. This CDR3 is CASSPNTGNTGELFF. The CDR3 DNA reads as TGTGCCAGCAGCCCAAACACGGGGAACACCGGGGAGCTGTTTTTT.

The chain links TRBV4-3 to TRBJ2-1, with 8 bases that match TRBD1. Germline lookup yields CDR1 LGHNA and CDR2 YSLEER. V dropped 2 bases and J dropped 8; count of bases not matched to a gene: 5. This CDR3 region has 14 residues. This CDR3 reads CASSQIGQGHEQFF. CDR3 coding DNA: TGCGCCAGCAGCCAAATCGGACAGGGCCATGAGCAGTTCTTC.

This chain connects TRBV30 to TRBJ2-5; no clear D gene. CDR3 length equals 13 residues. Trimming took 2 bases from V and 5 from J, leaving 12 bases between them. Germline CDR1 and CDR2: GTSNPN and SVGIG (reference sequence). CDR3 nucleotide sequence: TGTGCCTGGAGTTATGGAGCTGTGGAGACCCAGTACTTC. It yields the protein CAWSYGAVETQYF. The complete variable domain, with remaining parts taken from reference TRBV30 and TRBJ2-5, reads SQTIHQWPATLVQPVGSPLSLECTVEGTSNPNLYWYRQAAGRGLQLLFYSVGIGQISSEVPQNLSASRPQDRQFILSSKKLLLSDSGFYLCAWSYGAVETQYFGPGTRLLVL.

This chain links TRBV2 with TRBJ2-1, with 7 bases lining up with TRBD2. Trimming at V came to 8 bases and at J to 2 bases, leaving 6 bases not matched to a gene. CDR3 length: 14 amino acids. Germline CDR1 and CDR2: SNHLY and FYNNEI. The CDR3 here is CASEAGVTYNEQFF. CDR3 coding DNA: TGTGCCAGCGAGGCGGGGGTGACCTACAATGAGCAGTTCTTC.

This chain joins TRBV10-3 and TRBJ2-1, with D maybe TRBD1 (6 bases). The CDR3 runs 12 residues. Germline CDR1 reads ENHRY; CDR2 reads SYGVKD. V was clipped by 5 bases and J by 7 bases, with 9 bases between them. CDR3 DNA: TGTGCCATCAGTACTCAGGGGAATGAGCAGTTCTTC. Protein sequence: CAISTQGNEQFF.

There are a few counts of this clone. The CDR3, as DNA: TGTGCCAGCAGTGAGCGTATATCACCCCTCCACTTT. Its protein product is CASSERISPLHF. V usage is TRBV2 and J usage is TRBJ1-6, with D hard to call. Germline V gene data show CDR1 as SNHLY and CDR2 as FYNNEI. The CDR3 extends over 12 amino acids. V lost 3 bases and J 10 bases, leaving 7 bases between the germline ends.

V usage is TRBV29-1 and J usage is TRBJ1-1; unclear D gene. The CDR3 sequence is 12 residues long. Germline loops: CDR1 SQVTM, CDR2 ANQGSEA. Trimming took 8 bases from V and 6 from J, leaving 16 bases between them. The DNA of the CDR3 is TGCAGCCCCTGGGCTGCCGATGCTGAAGCTTTCTTT. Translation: CSPWAADAEAFF.